This TCR beta chain was recorded in a study of shared clonotypes between healthy human individuals. Findings and caveats of the study: Generation of non-shared clonotypes was less probable than generation of clonotypes shared by all four donors. Roughly 4.6% of naive CD4 clonotypes were common to a few donors. Sorted-subset sequencing, rarefaction showed, was incomplete despite large depth.

Investigators spread the genomic DNA of each subset evenly over several immunoSEQ plates. Clones were read by immunoSEQ multiplex PCR, and TCRdb kept only the in-frame ones, dropping some. The sample includes about 1 million clones, approximately 80% of them seen just once. Germline V lookup: CDR1 SEHNR, CDR2 FQNEAQ (reference sequence). Trimming cost V 4 bases and J 1 base, with 17 bases left between them. There are 16 residues in the CDR3. This clone was seen once. Its antigen is currently unknown. The clonotype comes from a man younger than 30 in good health. Some clones in this sample may be carry-over from other donors' samples. The sequenced sample was memory CD4+ T cells from PBMCs. Subset given: CD45RA-negative fraction. The chain is built from TRBV7-9 and TRBJ2-7; tentative D call: TRBD2 (6 bases). The chain's CDR3 is CASSSTAGPLSYEQYF. Here the CDR3 DNA reads TGTGCCAGCAGCTCAACCGCGGGGCCCCTTTCCTACGAGCAGTACTTC.